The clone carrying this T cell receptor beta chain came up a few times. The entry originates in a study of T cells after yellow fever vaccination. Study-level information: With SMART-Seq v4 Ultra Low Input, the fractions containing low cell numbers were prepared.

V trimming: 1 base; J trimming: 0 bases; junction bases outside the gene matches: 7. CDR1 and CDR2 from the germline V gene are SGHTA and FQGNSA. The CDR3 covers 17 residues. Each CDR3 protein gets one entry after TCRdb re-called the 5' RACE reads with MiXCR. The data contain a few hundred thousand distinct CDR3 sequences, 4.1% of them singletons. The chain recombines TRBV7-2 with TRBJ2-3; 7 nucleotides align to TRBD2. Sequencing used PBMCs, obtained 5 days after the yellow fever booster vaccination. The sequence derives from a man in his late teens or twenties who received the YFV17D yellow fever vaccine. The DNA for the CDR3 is TGTGCCAGCAGCTTAGGGGGAGGCGGGGGTAGCACAGATACGCAGTATTTT. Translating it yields CASSLGGGGGSTDTQYF. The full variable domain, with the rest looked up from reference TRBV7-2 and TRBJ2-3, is GAGVSQSPSNKVTEKGKDVELRCDPISGHTALYWYRQSLGQGLEFLIYFQGNSAPDKSGLPSDRFSAERTGGSVSTLTIQRTQQEDSAVYLCASSLGGGGGSTDTQYFGPGTRLTVL.